This paragraph reports one T cell receptor beta chain. The antigen remains undetermined. The data belong to a study of a mutant IDH1 vaccine in newly diagnosed glioma. About the study: Vaccination began 4-6 weeks post radiotherapy alone, or with temozolomide cycles. Prior therapy was radiotherapy, temozolomide, or both; most received both. Treatment recipients were approximately 62% male and approximately 40% female, and their mean age was about 40 years.

Stated time point: week 47, end of study. Doses comprised 300 ug of mutant IDH1 20-mer peptide each, plus topical imiquimod. Generated by immunoSEQ multiplex PCR, the TCRdb table keeps only in-frame clones and is missing some. The sample lists under 60,000 clones, over 60% occurring once. This specimen consisted of PBMCs, obtained from a glioma patient whose treatment included an IDH1 peptide vaccine. The sequence was obtained from a woman aged 40 to 50 with glioma. Some clones in this sample may be carry-over from other donors' samples.

Written as DNA, the CDR3 is TGTGCCAGCAGTTTCTCAGGGGCCATTCAGCCCCAGCATTTT. Its translation is CASSFSGAIQPQHF. The genes are TRBV27 and TRBJ1-5, with a weak D call TRBD1 (6 bases). This CDR3 region has 14 residues. V was cut by 3 bases and J by 6 bases, with 12 bases left in between. Germline CDR1 reads MNHEY; CDR2 reads SMNVEV (reference sequence).